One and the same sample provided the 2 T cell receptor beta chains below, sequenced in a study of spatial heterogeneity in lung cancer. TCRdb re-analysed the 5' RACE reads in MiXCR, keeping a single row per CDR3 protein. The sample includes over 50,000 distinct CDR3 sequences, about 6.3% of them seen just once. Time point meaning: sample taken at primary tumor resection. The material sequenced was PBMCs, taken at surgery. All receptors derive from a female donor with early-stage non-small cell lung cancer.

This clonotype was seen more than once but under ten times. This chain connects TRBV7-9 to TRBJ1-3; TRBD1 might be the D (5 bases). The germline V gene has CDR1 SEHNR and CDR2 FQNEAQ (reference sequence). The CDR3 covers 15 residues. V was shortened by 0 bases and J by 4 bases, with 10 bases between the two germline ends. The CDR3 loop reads CASSLAGTGGNTIYF. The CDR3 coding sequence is TGTGCCAGCAGCTTAGCAGGGACTGGAGGAAACACCATATATTTT.

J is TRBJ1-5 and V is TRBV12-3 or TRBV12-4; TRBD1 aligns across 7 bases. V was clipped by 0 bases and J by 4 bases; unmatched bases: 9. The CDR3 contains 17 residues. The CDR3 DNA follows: TGTGCCAGCAGTTTAGCGGTCCGGGACAGTTTAAATCAGCCCCAGCATTTT. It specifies CASSLAVRDSLNQPQHF.